This T cell receptor (beta chain) was profiled in a study of cytomegalovirus exposure and HLA in healthy donors. Study-wide points: Follow-up analysis later connected one missense variant in DCLRE1C with trimming of TCR beta V- and J-genes. In vitro work confirmed that three CMV-associated chains recognize CMV antigens.

The CDR3 consists of 14 residues. Germline loops: CDR1 SGHVS, CDR2 FNYEAQ. Trimming shortened V by 1 base and J by 9 bases, and 16 bases separated the two germline ends. For this clone: Its antigen is as yet unknown.

The PCR ran on 60 Vbeta and 13 Jbeta primers. Per the study methods: Per a later analysis, the number of unique TCR beta chains was some 82 million, of which 9 million to 14 million were shared. Assay: immunoSEQ multiplex PCR; the TCRdb copy retains only in-frame clones and omits some. V, J and clone size derive from that table, while D and trimming were established from the DNA sequence. The repertoire consists of under 150,000 clones, with more than 75% occurring once and the leading ten covering about 6.8%. The V and J genes are TRBV7-6 and TRBJ2-7; possible D gene TRBD1, 6 bases. Input material: PBMCs. The receptor comes from a woman between 40 and 50 years old in good health and CMV-seropositive. CDR3 DNA sequence: TGTGCCAGCAGCTTAGGAAACAGGGTGGAGAGGCAGTACTTC. It codes for CASSLGNRVERQYF.